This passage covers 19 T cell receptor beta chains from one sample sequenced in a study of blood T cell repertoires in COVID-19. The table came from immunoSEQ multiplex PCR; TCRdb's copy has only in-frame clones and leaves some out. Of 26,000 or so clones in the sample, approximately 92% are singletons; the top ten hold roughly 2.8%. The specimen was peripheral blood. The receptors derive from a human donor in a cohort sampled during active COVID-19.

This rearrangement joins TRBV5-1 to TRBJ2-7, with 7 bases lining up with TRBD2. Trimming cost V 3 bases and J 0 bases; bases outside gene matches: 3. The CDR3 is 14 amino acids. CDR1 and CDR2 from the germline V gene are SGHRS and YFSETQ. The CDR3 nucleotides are TGCGCCAGCAGCTGGCGGGGGAGCTCCTACGAGCAGTACTTC. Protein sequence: CASSWRGSSYEQYF.

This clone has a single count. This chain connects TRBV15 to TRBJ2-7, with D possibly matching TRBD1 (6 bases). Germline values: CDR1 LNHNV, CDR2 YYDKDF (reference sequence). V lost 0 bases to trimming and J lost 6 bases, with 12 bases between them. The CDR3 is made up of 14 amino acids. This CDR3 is CATSRDESRGEQYF. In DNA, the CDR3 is TGTGCCACCAGCAGAGATGAGTCCAGGGGCGAGCAGTACTTC.

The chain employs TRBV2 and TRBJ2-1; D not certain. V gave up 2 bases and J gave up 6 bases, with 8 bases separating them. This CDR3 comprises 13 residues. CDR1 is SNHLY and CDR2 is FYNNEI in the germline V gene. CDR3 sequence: CASSEWQANEQFF. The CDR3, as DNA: TGTGCCAGCAGTGAATGGCAGGCCAATGAGCAGTTCTTC.

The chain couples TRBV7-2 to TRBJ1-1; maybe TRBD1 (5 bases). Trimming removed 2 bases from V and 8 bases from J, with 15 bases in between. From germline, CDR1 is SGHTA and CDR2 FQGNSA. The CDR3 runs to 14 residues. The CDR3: CASSLSKGLREAFF. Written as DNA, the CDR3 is TGTGCCAGCAGCTTATCGAAGGGGCTTAGAGAAGCTTTCTTT.

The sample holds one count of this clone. The CDR3 spells CASSYSFWGGNEKLFF. The CDR3 coding sequence is TGTGCCAGCAGTTACTCGTTCTGGGGAGGGAATGAAAAACTGTTTTTT. The rearrangement joins TRBV6-5 to TRBJ1-4; D remains unclear. Germline CDR1 reads MNHEY; CDR2 reads SVGAGI. V was cut by 0 bases and J by 5 bases, with 13 bases left in between. This CDR3 contains 16 residues.

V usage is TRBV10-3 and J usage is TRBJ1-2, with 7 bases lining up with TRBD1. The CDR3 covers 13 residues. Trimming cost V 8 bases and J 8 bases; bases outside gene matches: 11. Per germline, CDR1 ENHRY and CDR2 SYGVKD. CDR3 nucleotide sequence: TGTGCCATCCAAAAAGGAGGGGGCAAGGGCTACACCTTC. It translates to CAIQKGGGKGYTF.

CDR3 protein: CASSTTGGNSGNTIYF. The CDR3 nucleotides are TGTGCCAGTAGTACGACAGGGGGTAACTCTGGAAACACCATATATTTT. The chain couples TRBV19 to TRBJ1-3, with TRBD1 identical over 9 bases. The CDR3 totals 16 residues. J lost 0 bases, V lost 4 bases, and 4 bases had no gene match. From germline, CDR1 is LNHDA and CDR2 SQIVND (reference sequence).

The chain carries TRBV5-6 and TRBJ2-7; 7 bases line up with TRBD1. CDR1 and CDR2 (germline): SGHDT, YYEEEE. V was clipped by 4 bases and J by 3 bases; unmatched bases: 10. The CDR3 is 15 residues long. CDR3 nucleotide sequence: TGTGCCAGCAGCCCCGACAGGGCGAGGAACTACGAGCAGTACGTC. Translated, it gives CASSPDRARNYEQYV.

The CDR3 region is CATSKQGMTYNEQFF. DNA of the CDR3: TGTGCCACCAGTAAACAGGGAATGACTTACAATGAGCAGTTCTTC. The V gene is TRBV24-1, the J gene TRBJ2-1; D is possibly TRBD1 (6 bases). The V gene lost 6 bases and the J gene lost 4 bases, with 15 bases spanning the gap. The CDR3 runs 15 residues. The V gene's germline CDR1 is KGHDR and CDR2 SFDVKD.

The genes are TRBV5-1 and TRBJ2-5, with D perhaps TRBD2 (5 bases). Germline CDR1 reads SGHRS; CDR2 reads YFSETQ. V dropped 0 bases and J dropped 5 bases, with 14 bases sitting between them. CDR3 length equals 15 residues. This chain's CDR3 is CASSLAGRTGETQYF. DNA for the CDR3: TGCGCCAGCAGCTTGGCCGGTCGGACTGGGGAGACCCAGTACTTC.

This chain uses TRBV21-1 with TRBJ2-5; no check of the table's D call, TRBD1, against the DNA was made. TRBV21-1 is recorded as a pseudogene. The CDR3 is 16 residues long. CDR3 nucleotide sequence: TGTGCCAGCAGCAAAGCGTGGCAGGGGGTCCAAGAGACCCAGTACTTC. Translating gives CASSKAWQGVQETQYF.

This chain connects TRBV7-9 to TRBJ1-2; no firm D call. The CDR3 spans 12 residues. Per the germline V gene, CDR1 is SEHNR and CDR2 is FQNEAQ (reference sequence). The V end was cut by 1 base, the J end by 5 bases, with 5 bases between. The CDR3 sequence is CASSLDGYGYTF. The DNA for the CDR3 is TGTGCCAGCAGCTTAGACGGGTATGGCTACACCTTC.

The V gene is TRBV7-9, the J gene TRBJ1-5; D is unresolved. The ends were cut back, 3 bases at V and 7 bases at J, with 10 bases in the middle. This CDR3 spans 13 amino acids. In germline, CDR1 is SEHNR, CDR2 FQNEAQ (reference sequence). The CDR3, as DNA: TGTGCCAGCAGCTTTGGTCCCCGGCAGCCCCAGCATTTT. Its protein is CASSFGPRQPQHF.

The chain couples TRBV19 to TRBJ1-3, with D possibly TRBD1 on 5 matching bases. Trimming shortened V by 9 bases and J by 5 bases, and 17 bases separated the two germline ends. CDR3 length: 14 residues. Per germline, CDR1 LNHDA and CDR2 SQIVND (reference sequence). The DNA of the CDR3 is TGTGCCAGCACTCGGCAGGGTATGAGAAACACCATATATTTT. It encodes CASTRQGMRNTIYF.

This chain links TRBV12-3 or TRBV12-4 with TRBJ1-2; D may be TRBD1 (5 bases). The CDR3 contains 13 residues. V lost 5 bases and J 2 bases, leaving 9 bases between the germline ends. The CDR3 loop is CASSRRGNYGYTF. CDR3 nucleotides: TGTGCCAGCAGTCGCCGGGGGAACTATGGCTACACCTTC.

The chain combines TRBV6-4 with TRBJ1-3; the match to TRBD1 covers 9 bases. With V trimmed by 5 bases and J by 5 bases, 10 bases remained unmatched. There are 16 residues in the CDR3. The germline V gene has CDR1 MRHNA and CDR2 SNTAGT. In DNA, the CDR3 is TGTGCCAGCAGTTCCCCTCGGGACAGGGAAAGAAACACCATATATTTT. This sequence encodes CASSSPRDRERNTIYF.

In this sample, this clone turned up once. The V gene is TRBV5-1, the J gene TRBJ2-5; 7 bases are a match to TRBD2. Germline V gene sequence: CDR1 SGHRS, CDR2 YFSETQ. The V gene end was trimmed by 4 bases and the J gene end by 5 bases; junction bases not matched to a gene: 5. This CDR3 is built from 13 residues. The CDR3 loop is CASSGGGRETQYF. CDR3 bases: TGCGCCAGCAGCGGCGGGGGTAGGGAGACCCAGTACTTC.

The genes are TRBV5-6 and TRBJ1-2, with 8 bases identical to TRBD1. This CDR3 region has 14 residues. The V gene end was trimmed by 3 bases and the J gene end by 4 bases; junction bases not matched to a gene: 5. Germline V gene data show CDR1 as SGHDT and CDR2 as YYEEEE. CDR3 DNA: TGTGCCAGCAGCTCCACGGGACAGGCCTATGGCTACACCTTC. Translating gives CASSSTGQAYGYTF.

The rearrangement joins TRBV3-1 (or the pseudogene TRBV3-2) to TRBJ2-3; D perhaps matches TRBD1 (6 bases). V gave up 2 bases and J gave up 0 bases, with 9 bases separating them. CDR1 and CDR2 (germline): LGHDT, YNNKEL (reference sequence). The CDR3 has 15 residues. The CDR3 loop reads CASSQRDTSTDTQYF. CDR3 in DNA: TGTGCCAGCAGCCAAAGGGACACTAGCACAGATACGCAGTATTTT.